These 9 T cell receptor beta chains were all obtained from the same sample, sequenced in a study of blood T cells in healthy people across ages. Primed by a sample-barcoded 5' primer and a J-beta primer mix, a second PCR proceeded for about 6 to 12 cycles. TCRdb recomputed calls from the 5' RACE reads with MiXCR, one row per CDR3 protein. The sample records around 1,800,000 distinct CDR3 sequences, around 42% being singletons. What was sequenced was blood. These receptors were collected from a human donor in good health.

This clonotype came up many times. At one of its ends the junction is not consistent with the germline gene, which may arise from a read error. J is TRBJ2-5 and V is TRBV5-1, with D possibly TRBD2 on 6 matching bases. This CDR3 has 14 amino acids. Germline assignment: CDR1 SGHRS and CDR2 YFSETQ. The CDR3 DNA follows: TGTGCTAGCAGCTTAGGACTAACCCAAGAGACCCAGTACTTC. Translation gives CASSLGLTQETQYF.

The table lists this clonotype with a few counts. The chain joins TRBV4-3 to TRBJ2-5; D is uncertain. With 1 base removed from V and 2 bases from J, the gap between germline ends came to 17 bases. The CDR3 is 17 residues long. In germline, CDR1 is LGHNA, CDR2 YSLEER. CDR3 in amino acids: CASSQGLGGYQQETQYF. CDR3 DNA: TGCGCCAGCAGCCAAGGATTGGGCGGTTACCAACAAGAGACCCAGTACTTC.

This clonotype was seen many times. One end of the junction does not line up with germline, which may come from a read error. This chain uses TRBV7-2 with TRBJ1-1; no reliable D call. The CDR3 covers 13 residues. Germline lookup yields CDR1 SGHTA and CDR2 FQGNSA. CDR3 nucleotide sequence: TGCGCCAGCAGCCAACGGGGGAACACTGAAGCTTTCTTT. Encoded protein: CASSQRGNTEAFF.

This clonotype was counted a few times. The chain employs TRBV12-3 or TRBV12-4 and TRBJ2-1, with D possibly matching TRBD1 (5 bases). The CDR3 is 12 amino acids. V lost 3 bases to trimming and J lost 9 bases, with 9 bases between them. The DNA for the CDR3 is TGTGCCAGCAGTTTTAGTCAGGGTGAGCAGTTCTTC. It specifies CASSFSQGEQFF.

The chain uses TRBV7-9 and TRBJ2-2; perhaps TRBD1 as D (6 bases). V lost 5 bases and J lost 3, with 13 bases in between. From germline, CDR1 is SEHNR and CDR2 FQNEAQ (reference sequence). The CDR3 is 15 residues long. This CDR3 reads CASSIQGPDTGELFF. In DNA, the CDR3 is TGTGCCAGCAGCATACAGGGCCCCGACACCGGGGAGCTGTTTTTT.

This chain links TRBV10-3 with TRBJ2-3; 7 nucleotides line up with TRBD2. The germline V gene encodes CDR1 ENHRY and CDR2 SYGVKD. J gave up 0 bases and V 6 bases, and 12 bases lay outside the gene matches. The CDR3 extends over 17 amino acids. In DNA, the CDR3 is TGTGCCATCAGCACGGGAGCTAGCGGCGGGAGCACAGATACGCAGTATTTT. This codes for CAISTGASGGSTDTQYF.

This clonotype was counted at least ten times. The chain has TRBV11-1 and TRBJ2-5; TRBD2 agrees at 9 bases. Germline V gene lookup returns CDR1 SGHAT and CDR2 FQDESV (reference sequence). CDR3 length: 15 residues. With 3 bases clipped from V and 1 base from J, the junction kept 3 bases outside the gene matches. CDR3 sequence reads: CASSLLAGLQETQYF. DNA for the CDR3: TGTGCCAGCAGCTTGCTAGCGGGGCTCCAAGAGACCCAGTACTTC.

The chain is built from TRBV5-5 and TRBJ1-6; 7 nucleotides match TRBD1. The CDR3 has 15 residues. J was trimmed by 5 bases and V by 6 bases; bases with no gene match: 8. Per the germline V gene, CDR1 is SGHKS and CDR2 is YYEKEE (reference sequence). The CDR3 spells CASTRTGGNNSPLHF. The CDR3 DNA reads TGTGCCAGCACCAGGACAGGCGGGAATAATTCACCCCTCCACTTT.

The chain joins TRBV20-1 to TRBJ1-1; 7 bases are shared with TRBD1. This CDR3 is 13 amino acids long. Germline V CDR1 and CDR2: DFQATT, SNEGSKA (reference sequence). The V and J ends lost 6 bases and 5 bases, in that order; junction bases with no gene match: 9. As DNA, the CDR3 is TGCAGTGCCCTTGGACCAGGGGGAACTGAAGCTTTCTTT. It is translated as CSALGPGGTEAFF.